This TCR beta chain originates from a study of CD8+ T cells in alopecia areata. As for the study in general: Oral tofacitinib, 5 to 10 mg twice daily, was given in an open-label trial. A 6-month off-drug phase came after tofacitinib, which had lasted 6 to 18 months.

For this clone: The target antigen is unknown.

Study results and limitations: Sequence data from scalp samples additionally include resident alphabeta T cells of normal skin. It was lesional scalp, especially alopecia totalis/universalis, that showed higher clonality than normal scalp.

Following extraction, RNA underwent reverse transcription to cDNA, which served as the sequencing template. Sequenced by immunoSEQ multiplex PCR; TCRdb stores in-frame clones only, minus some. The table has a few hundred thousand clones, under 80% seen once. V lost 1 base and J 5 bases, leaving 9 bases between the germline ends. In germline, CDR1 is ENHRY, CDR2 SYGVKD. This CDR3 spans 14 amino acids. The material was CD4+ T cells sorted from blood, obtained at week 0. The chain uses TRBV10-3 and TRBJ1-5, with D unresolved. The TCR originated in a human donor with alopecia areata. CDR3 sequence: CAISEYGDDQPQHF. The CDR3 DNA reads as TGTGCCATCAGTGAGTATGGAGACGATCAGCCCCAGCATTTT.